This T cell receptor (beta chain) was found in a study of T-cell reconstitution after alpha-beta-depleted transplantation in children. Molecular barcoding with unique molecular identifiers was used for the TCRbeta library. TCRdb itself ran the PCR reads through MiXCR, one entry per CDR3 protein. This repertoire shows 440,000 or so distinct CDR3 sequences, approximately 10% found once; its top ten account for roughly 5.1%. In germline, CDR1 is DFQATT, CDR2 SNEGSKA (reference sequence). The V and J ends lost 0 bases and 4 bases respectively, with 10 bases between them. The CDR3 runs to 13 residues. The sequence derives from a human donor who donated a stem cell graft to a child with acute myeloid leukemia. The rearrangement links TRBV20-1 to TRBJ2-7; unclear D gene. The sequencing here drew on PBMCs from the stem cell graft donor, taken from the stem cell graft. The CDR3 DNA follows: TGCAGTGCTAGAGATTACGCATTGTACGAGCAGTACTTC. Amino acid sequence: CSARDYALYEQYF.